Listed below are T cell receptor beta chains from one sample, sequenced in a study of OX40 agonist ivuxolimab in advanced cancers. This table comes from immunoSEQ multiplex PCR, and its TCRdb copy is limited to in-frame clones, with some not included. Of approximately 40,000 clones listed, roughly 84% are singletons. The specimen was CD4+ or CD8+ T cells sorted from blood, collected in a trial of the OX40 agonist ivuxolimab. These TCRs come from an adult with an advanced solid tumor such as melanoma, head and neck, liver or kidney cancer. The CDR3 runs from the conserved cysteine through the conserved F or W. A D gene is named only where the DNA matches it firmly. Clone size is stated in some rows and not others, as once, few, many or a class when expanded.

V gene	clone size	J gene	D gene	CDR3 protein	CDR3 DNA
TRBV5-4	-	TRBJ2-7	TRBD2	CASSPTGGEGQYEQYF	TGTGCCAGCAGCCCAACCGGGGGGGAGGGCCAGTACGAGCAGTACTTC
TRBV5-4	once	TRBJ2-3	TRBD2	CASSLREGGADTQYF	TGTGCCAGCAGCTTGCGGGAGGGTGGGGCAGATACGCAGTATTTT
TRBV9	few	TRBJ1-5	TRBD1	CASSPGQGVDQPQHF	TGTGCCAGCAGCCCAGGACAGGGGGTCGATCAGCCCCAGCATTTT
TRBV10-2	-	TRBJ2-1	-	CASSVQGYNEQFF	TGCGCCAGCAGTGTCCAGGGTTACAATGAGCAGTTCTTC
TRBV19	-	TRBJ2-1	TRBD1	CASSTLLTGGAWYEQFF	TGTGCCAGTAGTACTCTCCTGACAGGGGGCGCATGGTATGAGCAGTTCTTC
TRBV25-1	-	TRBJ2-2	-	CASSELWGTGELFF	TGTGCCAGCAGTGAATTGTGGGGCACCGGGGAGCTGTTTTTT
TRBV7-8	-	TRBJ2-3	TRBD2	CASSLFTSGNPTDTQYF	TGTGCCAGCAGCTTATTTACTAGCGGGAACCCCACAGATACGCAGTATTTT
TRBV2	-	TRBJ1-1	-	CASRNQGGRDTEAFF	TGTGCCAGCAGAAATCAAGGGGGGAGGGACACTGAAGCTTTCTTT
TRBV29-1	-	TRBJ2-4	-	CSVDGLGVDIQYF	TGCAGCGTTGACGGACTCGGGGTCGACATTCAGTACTTC
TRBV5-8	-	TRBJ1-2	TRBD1	CASSRQGEGGYTF	TGTGCCAGCAGCAGACAGGGAGAAGGTGGCTACACCTTC
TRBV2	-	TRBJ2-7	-	CASSERDTYEQYF	TGTGCCAGCAGTGAACGGGACACCTACGAGCAGTACTTC
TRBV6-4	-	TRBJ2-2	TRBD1	CASKGQGGPNTGELFF	TGTGCCAGCAAGGGACAGGGGGGCCCGAACACCGGGGAGCTGTTTTTT
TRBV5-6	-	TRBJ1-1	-	CASSLVETWNTEAFF	TGTGCCAGCAGCTTGGTAGAGACCTGGAACACTGAAGCTTTCTTT
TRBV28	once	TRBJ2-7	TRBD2	CASSTQGLPNSYEQYF	TGTGCCAGCAGTACCCAGGGACTACCTAACTCCTACGAGCAGTACTTC
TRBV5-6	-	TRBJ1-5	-	CASSLGSGQPQHF	TGTGCCAGCAGCTTGGGTTCAGGTCAGCCCCAGCATTTT
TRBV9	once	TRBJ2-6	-	CASSVVSGPANVLTF	TGTGCCAGCAGCGTAGTGTCTGGTCCGGCCAACGTCCTGACTTTC
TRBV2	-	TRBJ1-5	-	CASRLQGRQPQHF	TGTGCCAGCAGGCTACAGGGCCGGCAGCCCCAGCATTTT
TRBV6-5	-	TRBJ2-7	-	CASSYFRQSPAQYF	TGTGCCAGCAGTTACTTCAGGCAATCGCCCGCGCAGTACTTC
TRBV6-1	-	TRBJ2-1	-	CASARDSSYNEQFF	TGTGCCAGCGCCCGGGACTCGTCCTACAATGAGCAGTTCTTC
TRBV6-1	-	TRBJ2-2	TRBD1	CASNPGYRGAGELFF	TGTGCCAGCAACCCCGGTTACAGGGGGGCCGGGGAGCTGTTTTTT
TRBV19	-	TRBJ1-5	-	CASRASYSNQPQHF	TGTGCCAGTAGGGCATCTTATAGCAATCAGCCCCAGCATTTT
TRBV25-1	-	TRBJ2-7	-	CASSEGDKTYEQYF	TGTGCCAGCAGTGAAGGGGACAAAACCTACGAGCAGTACTTC
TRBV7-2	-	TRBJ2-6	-	CASSPRPGANVLTF	TGTGCCAGCAGCCCGCGACCTGGGGCCAACGTCCTGACTTTC
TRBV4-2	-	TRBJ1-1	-	CASSMDLDRNTEAFF	TGTGCCAGCAGCATGGACCTGGACCGAAACACTGAAGCTTTCTTT
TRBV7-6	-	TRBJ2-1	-	CASSLGEQREQFF	TGTGCCAGCAGCTTAGGGGAGCAGCGTGAGCAGTTCTTC
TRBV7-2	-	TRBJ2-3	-	CASGWGPTDTQYF	TGTGCCAGCGGATGGGGACCCACAGATACGCAGTATTTT
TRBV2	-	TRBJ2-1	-	CASSEGAGLQNEQFF	TGTGCCAGCAGTGAAGGGGCAGGATTACAGAATGAGCAGTTCTTC
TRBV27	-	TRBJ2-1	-	CASSLGGNEQFF	TGTGCCAGCAGTTTGGGTGGCAATGAGCAGTTCTTC
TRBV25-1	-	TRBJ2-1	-	CASRPPGRGDEQFF	TGTGCCAGCAGGCCCCCGGGACGGGGAGATGAGCAGTTCTTC
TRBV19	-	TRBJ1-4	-	CASSGLSTNEKLFF	TGTGCCAGTAGCGGACTTTCGACTAATGAAAAACTGTTTTTT
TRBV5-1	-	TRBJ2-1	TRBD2	CASSLGGSPGGPYNEQFF	TGCGCCAGCAGCTTGGGGGGCTCACCGGGAGGGCCCTACAATGAGCAGTTCTTC
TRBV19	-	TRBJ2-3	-	CASSMSGASTDTQYF	TGTGCCAGTAGTATGTCGGGAGCCAGCACAGATACGCAGTATTTT
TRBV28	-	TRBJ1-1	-	CASSLGEQFEAFF	TGTGCCAGCAGTTTGGGCGAGCAATTTGAAGCTTTCTTT
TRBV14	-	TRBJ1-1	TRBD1	CASSQKKGTANTEAFF	TGTGCCAGCAGCCAGAAAAAAGGGACAGCAAACACTGAAGCTTTCTTT